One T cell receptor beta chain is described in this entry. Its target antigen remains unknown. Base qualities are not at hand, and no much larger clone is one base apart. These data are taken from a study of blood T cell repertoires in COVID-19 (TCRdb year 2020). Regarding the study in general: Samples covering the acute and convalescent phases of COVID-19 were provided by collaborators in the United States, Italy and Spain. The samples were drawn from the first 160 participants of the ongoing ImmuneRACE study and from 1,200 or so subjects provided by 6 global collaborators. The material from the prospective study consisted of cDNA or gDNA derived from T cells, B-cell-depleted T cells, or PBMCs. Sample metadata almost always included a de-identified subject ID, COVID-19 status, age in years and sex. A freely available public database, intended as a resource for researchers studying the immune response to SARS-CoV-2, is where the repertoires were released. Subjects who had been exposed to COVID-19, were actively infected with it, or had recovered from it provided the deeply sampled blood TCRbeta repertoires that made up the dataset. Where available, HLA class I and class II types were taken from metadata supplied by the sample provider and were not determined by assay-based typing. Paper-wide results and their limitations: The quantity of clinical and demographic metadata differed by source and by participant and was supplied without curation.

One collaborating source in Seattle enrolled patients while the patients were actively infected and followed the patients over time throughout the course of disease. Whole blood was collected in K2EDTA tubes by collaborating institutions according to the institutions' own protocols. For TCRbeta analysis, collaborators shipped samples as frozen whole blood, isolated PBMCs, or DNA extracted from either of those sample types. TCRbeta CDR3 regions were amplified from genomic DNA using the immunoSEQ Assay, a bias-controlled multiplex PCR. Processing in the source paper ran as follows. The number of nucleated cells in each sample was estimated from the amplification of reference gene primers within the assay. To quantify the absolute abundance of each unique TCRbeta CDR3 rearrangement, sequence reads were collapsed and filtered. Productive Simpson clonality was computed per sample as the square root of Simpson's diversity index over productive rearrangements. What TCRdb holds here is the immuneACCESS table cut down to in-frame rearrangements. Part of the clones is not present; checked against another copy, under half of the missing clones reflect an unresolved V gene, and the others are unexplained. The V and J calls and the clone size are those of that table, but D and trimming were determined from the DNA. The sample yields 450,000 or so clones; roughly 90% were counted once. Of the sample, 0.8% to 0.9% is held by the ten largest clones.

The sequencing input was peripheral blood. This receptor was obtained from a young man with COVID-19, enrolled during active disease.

The bases read TGTGCCATCATGGGGGACAGAGGCACAGATACGCAGTATTTT. It encodes CAIMGDRGTDTQYF. The rearrangement combines TRBV10-3 with TRBJ2-3; a stretch of 7 junction bases matches TRBD1. From the cysteine up to the phenylalanine, the CDR3 has a length of 14 residues. This entry keeps only the CDR3 DNA: 42 bases, framed from base 1. The germline V gene supplies CDR1 ENHRY and CDR2 SYGVKD. Trimming removed 7 bases from V and 1 base from J; the gene matches leave 5 bases unexplained.